These 4 T cell receptor beta chains originate from one sample sequenced in a study of OX40 agonist ivuxolimab in advanced cancers. Method: immunoSEQ multiplex PCR; TCRdb's copy keeps in-frame clones and lacks some. The table includes about 77,000 clones, approximately 92% detected once. The material was CD4+ or CD8+ T cells sorted from blood, obtained in a trial of the OX40 agonist ivuxolimab. The receptor source for this set is an adult with an advanced solid tumor such as melanoma, head and neck, liver or kidney cancer.

The gene calls are TRBV5-1 and TRBJ1-1, with no clear D. The germline V gene encodes CDR1 SGHRS and CDR2 YFSETQ. V lost 4 bases to trimming and J lost 2 bases, with 9 bases between them. The CDR3 spans 13 residues. The CDR3 region has the DNA TGCGCCAGCAGCCGGGTTGTAAACACTGAAGCTTTCTTT. This sequence encodes CASSRVVNTEAFF.

This clone was detected a few times. The J gene is TRBJ1-5, the V gene TRBV28, with a possible D match to TRBD1 (6 bases). Germline CDR1 is MDHEN and CDR2 is SYDVKM. The V end was cut by 6 bases, the J end by 2 bases, with 11 bases between. There are 14 residues in the CDR3. CDR3 nucleotides: TGTGCCAGCAGCCGGGGGGCGGGCAATCAGCCCCAGCATTTT. Encoded protein: CASSRGAGNQPQHF.

The chain combines TRBV18 with TRBJ1-2; D is undetermined. The germline V gene has CDR1 KGHSH and CDR2 LQKENI. V was pared by 3 bases and J by 5 bases, with 13 bases between. The CDR3 length is 14 residues. The CDR3 loop reads CASSPPSKEYGYTF. In nucleotides, the CDR3 is TGTGCCAGCTCACCCCCGAGCAAGGAGTATGGCTACACCTTC. The complete variable domain, with remaining parts taken from reference TRBV18 and TRBJ1-2, reads NAGVMQNPRHLVRRRGQEARLRCSPMKGHSHVYWYRQLPEEGLKFMVYLQKENIIDESGMPKERFSAEFPKEGPSILRIQQVVRGDSAAYFCASSPPSKEYGYTFGSGTRLTVV.

The chain joins TRBV18 to TRBJ1-2; no clear D gene. Between the trimmed V and J ends, which lost 4 bases and 1 base, there was a span of 10 bases. This CDR3 comprises 14 residues. The germline gives CDR1 KGHSH, CDR2 LQKENI. The CDR3 DNA reads TGTGCCAGCTCACAGGAAACAAGTAACTATGGCTACACCTTC. Residues: CASSQETSNYGYTF. The full variable domain, its missing parts supplied by reference TRBV18 and TRBJ1-2, is NAGVMQNPRHLVRRRGQEARLRCSPMKGHSHVYWYRQLPEEGLKFMVYLQKENIIDESGMPKERFSAEFPKEGPSILRIQQVVRGDSAAYFCASSQETSNYGYTFGSGTRLTVV.